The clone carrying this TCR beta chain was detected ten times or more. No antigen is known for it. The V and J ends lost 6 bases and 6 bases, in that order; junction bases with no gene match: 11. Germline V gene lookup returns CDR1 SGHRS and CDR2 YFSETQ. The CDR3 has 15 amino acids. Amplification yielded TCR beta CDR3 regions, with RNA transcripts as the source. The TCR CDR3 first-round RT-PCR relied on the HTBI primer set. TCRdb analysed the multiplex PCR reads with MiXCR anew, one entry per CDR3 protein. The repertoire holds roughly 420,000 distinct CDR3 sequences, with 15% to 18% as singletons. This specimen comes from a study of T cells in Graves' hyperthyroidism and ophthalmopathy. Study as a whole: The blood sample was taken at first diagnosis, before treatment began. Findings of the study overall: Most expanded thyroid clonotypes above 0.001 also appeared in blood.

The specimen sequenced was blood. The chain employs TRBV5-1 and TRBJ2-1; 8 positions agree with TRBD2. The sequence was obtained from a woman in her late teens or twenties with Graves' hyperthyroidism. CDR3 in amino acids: CASNMGGGGRNEQFF. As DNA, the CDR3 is TGCGCCAGCAATATGGGCGGCGGGGGGCGCAATGAGCAGTTCTTC.